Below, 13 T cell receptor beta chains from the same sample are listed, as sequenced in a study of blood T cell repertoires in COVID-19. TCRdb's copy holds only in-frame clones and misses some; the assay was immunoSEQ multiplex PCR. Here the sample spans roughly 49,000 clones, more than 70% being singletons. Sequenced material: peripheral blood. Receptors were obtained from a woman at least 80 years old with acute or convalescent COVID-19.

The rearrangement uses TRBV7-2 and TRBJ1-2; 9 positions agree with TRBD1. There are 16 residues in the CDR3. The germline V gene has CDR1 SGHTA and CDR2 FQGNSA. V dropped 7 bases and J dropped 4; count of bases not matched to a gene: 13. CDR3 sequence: CASIQNPADRGYGYTF. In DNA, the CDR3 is TGTGCCAGCATCCAAAACCCCGCGGACAGGGGCTATGGCTACACCTTC.

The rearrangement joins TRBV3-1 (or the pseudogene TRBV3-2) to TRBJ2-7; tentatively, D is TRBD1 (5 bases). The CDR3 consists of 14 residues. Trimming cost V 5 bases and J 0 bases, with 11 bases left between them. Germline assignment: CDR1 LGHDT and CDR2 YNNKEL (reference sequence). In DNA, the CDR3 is TGTGCCAGCAGCTATGACAGATCCTCCTACGAGCAGTACTTC. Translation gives CASSYDRSSYEQYF.

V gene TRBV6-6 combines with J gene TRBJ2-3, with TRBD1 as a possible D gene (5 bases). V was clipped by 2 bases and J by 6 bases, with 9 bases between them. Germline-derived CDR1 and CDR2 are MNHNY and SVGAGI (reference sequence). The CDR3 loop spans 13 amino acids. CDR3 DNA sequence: TGTGCCAGCAGTTACGGGGCGAGGGATACGCAGTATTTT. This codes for CASSYGARDTQYF.

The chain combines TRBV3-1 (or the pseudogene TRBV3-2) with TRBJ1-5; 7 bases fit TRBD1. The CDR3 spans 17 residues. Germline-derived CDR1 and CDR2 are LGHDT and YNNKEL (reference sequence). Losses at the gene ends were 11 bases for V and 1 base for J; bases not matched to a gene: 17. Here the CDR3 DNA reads TGTGCCTCATCCCTCGGGGCTGGACAGGCCAGCAATCAGCCCCAGCATTTT. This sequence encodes CASSLGAGQASNQPQHF.

CDR3 protein: CASSWRAGLGTGELFF. The CDR3 coding sequence is TGTGCCAGCAGCTGGCGGGCGGGGCTGGGCACCGGGGAGCTGTTTTTT. The chain recombines TRBV7-2 with TRBJ2-2, with a weak D call TRBD2 (6 bases). Germline V gene lookup returns CDR1 SGHTA and CDR2 FQGNSA. The length of the CDR3 is 16 residues. The V and J ends lost 4 bases and 4 bases respectively, with 16 bases between them.

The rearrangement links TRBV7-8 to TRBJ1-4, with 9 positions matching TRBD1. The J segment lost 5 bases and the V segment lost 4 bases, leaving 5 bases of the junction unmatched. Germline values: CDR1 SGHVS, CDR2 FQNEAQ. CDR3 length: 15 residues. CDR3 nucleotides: TGTGCCAGCAGCTCCAACAGGGGGCGAAATGAAAAACTGTTTTTT. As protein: CASSSNRGRNEKLFF. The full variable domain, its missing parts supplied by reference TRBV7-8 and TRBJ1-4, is GAGVSQSPRYKVAKRGQDVALRCDPISGHVSLFWYQQALGQGPEFLTYFQNEAQLDKSGLPSDRFFAERPEGSVSTLKIQRTQQEDSAVYLCASSSNRGRNEKLFFGSGTQLSVL.

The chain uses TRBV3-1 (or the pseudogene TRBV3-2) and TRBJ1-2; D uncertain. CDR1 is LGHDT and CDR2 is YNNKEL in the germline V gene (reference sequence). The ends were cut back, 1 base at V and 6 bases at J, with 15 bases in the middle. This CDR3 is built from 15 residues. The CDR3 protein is CASSQAGGRSNGYTF. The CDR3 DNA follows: TGTGCCAGCAGCCAAGCGGGAGGCCGATCGAATGGCTACACCTTC.

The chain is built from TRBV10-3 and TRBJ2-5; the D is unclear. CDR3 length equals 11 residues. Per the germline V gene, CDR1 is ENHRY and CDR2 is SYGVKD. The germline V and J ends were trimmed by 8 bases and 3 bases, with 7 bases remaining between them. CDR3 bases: TGTGCCATCCAGGCCGAAGAGACCCAGTACTTC. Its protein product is CAIQAEETQYF.

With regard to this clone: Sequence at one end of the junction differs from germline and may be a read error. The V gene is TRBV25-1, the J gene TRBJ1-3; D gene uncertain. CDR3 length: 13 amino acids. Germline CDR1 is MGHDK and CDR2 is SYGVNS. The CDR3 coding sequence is TGTGCCGGCAGTTTGACTACAGGAAACACCATATATTTT. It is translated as CAGSLTTGNTIYF.

The CDR3 sequence is CASSEQVNTEAFF. CDR3 coding DNA: TGTGCCAGCAGTGAGCAGGTGAACACTGAAGCTTTCTTT. The chain has TRBV9 and TRBJ1-1, with D unresolved. Trimming took 5 bases from V and 0 from J, leaving 8 bases between them. This CDR3 is 13 amino acids long. Germline V CDR1 and CDR2: SGDLS, YYNGEE.

CDR3 bases: TGTGCCAGCAGCCGGGGAGGTAGCGGCACCGGGGAGCTGTTTTTT. This translates into CASSRGGSGTGELFF. The rearrangement uses TRBV9 and TRBJ2-2; possibly TRBD2 for D (6 bases). Trimming left V 4 bases short and J 4 bases short, with 14 bases between. The CDR3 is 15 residues long. Germline CDR1 SGDLS, CDR2 YYNGEE.

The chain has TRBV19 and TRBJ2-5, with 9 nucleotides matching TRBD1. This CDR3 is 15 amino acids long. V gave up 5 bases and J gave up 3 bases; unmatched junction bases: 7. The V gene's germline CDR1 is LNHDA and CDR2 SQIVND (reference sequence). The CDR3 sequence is CASSFPGTGKETQYF. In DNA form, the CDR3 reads TGTGCCAGTAGTTTTCCCGGGACAGGGAAAGAGACCCAGTACTTC.

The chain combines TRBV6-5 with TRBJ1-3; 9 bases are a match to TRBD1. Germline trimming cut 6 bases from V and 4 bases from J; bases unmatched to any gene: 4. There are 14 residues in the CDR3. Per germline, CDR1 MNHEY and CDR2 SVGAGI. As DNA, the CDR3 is TGTGCCAGCAGGCCAACAGGGGGCGGAAACACCATATATTTT. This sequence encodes CASRPTGGGNTIYF.